This T cell receptor (delta chain) was found in a study of Vδ1+ human thymocytes. Broader study findings: Bulk repertoire data may be misinterpreted because of unexpected Vdelta2 sequences. Thymic TRG and TRD repertoires appeared highly polyclonal. Despite high sort purity, roughly a fifth of thymic T cell receptor delta sequences were Vdelta2.

The germline V gene encodes CDR1 TSWWSYY and CDR2 QGS. The CDR3 totals 19 residues. V gave up 0 bases and J gave up 4 bases; unmatched junction bases: 15. This clone was detected a few times. Its matching antigen is unknown. Thymocytes were sorted as CD3+ TCRVdelta1+ TCRVdelta2- after alphabeta T cell depletion. Vdelta1+ thymocyte sorts reached between about 98% and 99.6% purity. The template was reverse-transcribed extracted RNA. CDR3 amplicons came from multiplex PCR with pooled V-gene forward and constant-region reverse primers. TCRdb called clones anew from the multiplex PCR reads with CATT. The sample has 21,000 or so delta-chain clones, 6.5% to 10% seen once; the top ten hold 0.85% to 1%.

This clonotype was obtained from a child less than two years old who had congenital heart surgery. The chain uses TRDV1 and TRDJ1; 9 positions agree with TRDD3. The sequencing sample was made of Vdelta1+ gamma-delta thymocytes from the thymus. Subset meaning: FACS-sorted CD3+ TCRalphabeta- TCRVdelta1+ TCRVdelta2- thymocytes. CDR3 region: CALGELGPTYWGNFDKLIF. The CDR3 region has the DNA TGTGCTCTTGGGGAACTGGGACCTACTTACTGGGGGAACTTCGATAAACTCATCTTT.